Listed here are 6 T cell receptor beta chains from one sample, sequenced in a study of cytomegalovirus exposure and HLA in healthy donors (dated by TCRdb to the late 2010s). The method behind the library was the immunoSEQ multiplex PCR assay. For the multiplex PCR, a mixture combining 60 forward primers for TCR Vbeta segments and 13 reverse primers for TCR Jbeta segments was used. In its TCRdb copy, this immuneACCESS table keeps in-frame sequences only and misses some clones. Where compared with another copy, unresolved V genes explain less than half of these, and the others have no known cause. This sample gives some 160,000 clones in total; 75% to 90% of them show up just once. More than 1.5% of the sample belongs to the ten largest clones. Sequenced input: PBMCs. Source of these receptors: a woman aged 18 to 35 in good health and CMV-seronegative.

This rearrangement joins TRBV10-2 to TRBJ1-1; 7 bases line up with TRBD1. Trimming at V came to 7 bases and at J to 0 bases, leaving 11 bases not matched to a gene. This CDR3 has 16 residues. Looked up from germline, CDR1 is WSHSY and CDR2 is SAAADI. The CDR3 spells CASNTRGTVMNTEAFF. Here the CDR3 DNA reads TGCGCCAGCAACACTCGGGGGACAGTCATGAACACTGAAGCTTTCTTT.

This chain joins TRBV6-5 and TRBJ1-2; perhaps TRBD1 as D (6 bases). Germline CDR1 MNHEY, CDR2 SVGAGI. V was cut by 6 bases and J by 10 bases, with 12 bases left in between. This CDR3 contains 11 residues. The CDR3 sequence: CASRQTGSYTF. The CDR3 DNA reads TGTGCCAGCAGACAAACAGGGTCCTACACCTTC.

The V gene is TRBV28, the J gene TRBJ1-6; no reliable D call. Trimming pared 3 bases from V and 13 bases from J, leaving 10 bases between. Germline-derived CDR1 and CDR2 are MDHEN and SYDVKM. The CDR3 has 12 residues. CDR3 protein: CASSFRAGPLHF. CDR3 in DNA: TGTGCCAGCAGTTTTAGGGCGGGGCCCCTCCACTTT. Combining the CDR3 with reference TRBV28 and TRBJ1-6 gives the whole variable domain DVKVTQSSRYLVKRTGEKVFLECVQDMDHENMFWYRQDPGLGLRLIYFSYDVKMKEKGDIPEGYSVSREKKERFSLILESASTNQTSMYLCASSFRAGPLHFGNGTRLTVT.

The chain joins TRBV7-9 to TRBJ1-1; possible D gene TRBD1, 6 bases. The CDR3 is made up of 16 amino acids. V was cut by 1 base and J by 0 bases, with 12 bases left in between. Germline CDR1 SEHNR, CDR2 FQNEAQ (reference sequence). The CDR3 bases are TGTGCCAGCAGCTTAGGCGGGGGCAGACTGAACACTGAAGCTTTCTTT. This encodes CASSLGGGRLNTEAFF.

The chain employs TRBV19 and TRBJ1-1; D not resolved. V was cut by 3 bases and J by 4 bases, with 15 bases left in between. This CDR3 has 15 amino acids. Germline assignment: CDR1 LNHDA and CDR2 SQIVND (reference sequence). In nucleotides, the CDR3 is TGTGCCAGTAGTATCCTCCCGGGTTTGGTCACTGAAGCTTTCTTT. It translates to CASSILPGLVTEAFF.

In its sample, this clone was seen once. The sample contains more than one DNA sequence encoding this CDR3. The gene calls are TRBV5-1 and TRBJ2-2; D gene ambiguous. Deletions cut 4 bases from V and 6 bases from J, with 10 bases between. CDR1 is SGHRS, CDR2 YFSETQ, per germline. The CDR3 loop spans 13 amino acids. CDR3 DNA: TGCGCCAGCAGCCCGCGCGTGGCCGGGGAGCTGTTTTTT. It encodes CASSPRVAGELFF.